These T cell receptor beta chains were read from a single sample in a study of T cells in Graves' hyperthyroidism and ophthalmopathy. MiXCR, run by TCRdb on the multiplex PCR reads, gives a single entry per CDR3 protein. The repertoire consists of about 250,000 distinct CDR3 sequences, with around 22% occurring once and the leading ten covering about 60%. The sequencing sample was made of blood. The receptors shown here come from a man aged 30-40 years with Graves' ophthalmopathy. Each CDR3 is given with its conserved first and last residue. D genes are given only for firm matches. The listing skips clone size in some rows; elsewhere it reads once, few, many or a size class.

CASSTGMTGELFF | TGTGCCAGCAGCACAGGGATGACCGGGGAGCTGTTTTTT | TRBJ2-2 | TRBV6-4 | - | -
CASSQVSSYEQYF | TGTGCCAGCAGCCAAGTTAGCTCCTACGAGCAGTACTTC | TRBJ2-7 | TRBV3-1 | - | -
CSAPGQGGLIEQFF | TGCAGTGCTCCAGGACAGGGGGGTCTGATTGAGCAGTTCTTC | TRBJ2-1 | TRBV20-1 | TRBD1 | many
CASSLLSGGGNEQFF | TGTGCCAGCAGTCTCCTTAGCGGGGGTGGTAATGAGCAGTTCTTC | TRBJ2-1 | TRBV28 | TRBD2 | many
CASSVDRTGVEQYF | TGTGCCAGCAGCGTAGACAGGACAGGGGTCGAGCAGTACTTC | TRBJ2-7 | TRBV3-1 | TRBD1 | many
CASSLTSGSHNEQFF | TGTGCCAGCAGCTTGACTAGCGGGAGCCACAATGAGCAGTTCTTC | TRBJ2-1 | TRBV7-3 | TRBD2 | few
CASSRTGSEQYF | TGCGCCAGCAGCCGGACAGGGTCCGAGCAGTACTTC | TRBJ2-7 | TRBV5-1 | TRBD1 | few
CSARDSRLASNTGELFF | TGCAGTGCTAGAGACTCCCGACTAGCGTCTAACACCGGGGAGCTGTTTTTT | TRBJ2-2 | TRBV20-1 | TRBD2 | few
CASSPPDVNTEAFF | TGTGCCAGCTCACCACCTGATGTGAACACTGAAGCTTTCTTT | TRBJ1-1 | TRBV18 | - | many
CASSSGTGTETQYF | TGTGCCAGCAGCAGTGGGACAGGGACAGAGACTCAGTACTTC | TRBJ2-5 | TRBV9 | TRBD1 | few
CASSLDRPFAGELFF | TGCGCCAGCAGCCTGGACAGGCCTTTTGCCGGGGAGCTGTTTTTT | TRBJ2-2 | TRBV5-1 | TRBD1 | many
CSVATGSSYEQYF | TGCAGCGTGGCGACAGGGAGCTCCTACGAGCAGTACTTC | TRBJ2-7 | TRBV29-1 | TRBD1 | -
CATSDSELQNEQFF | TGTGCCACCAGTGATAGCGAACTACAAAATGAGCAGTTCTTC | TRBJ2-1 | TRBV24-1 | - | -
CASRDGGTEAFF | TGTGCCAGCAGAGACGGGGGCACTGAAGCTTTCTTT | TRBJ1-1 | TRBV25-1 | - | -
CASSFSSAGAEAFF | TGTGCCAGCAGCTTTTCATCGGCAGGCGCTGAAGCTTTCTTT | TRBJ1-1 | TRBV11-3 | - | many
CASSIPGYGYTF | TGTGCCAGCAGTATACCAGGATATGGCTACACCTTC | TRBJ1-2 | TRBV28 | - | few
CASSQGHGNLVQYF | TGTGCCAGCAGCCAGGGACACGGGAACTTAGTGCAGTACTTC | TRBJ2-7 | TRBV7-9 | - | -
CASSLGGQQPQHF | TGTGCCAGCAGCTTAGGGGGACAGCAGCCCCAGCATTTT | TRBJ1-5 | TRBV7-2 | TRBD1 | many
CAWGRGTTLYEQYF | TGTGCCTGGGGGCGGGGGACTACCCTTTACGAGCAGTACTTC | TRBJ2-7 | TRBV30 | TRBD2 | few
CASSPLGVAGGSEQFF | TGTGCCAGCAGCCCCCTGGGGGTAGCGGGAGGAAGTGAGCAGTTCTTC | TRBJ2-1 | TRBV4-2 | TRBD2 | -
CASSQGTGKNIQYF | TGTGCCAGCAGCCAAGGGACAGGGAAAAACATTCAGTACTTC | TRBJ2-4 | TRBV3-1 | TRBD1 | -
CASSSGLAESSYEQYF | TGTGCCAGCAGCTCGGGACTAGCGGAGAGCTCCTACGAGCAGTACTTC | TRBJ2-7 | TRBV7-2 | TRBD2 | -
CASRLGRVVDTQYF | TGTGCCAGCCGTTTGGGCAGGGTCGTCGATACGCAGTATTTT | TRBJ2-3 | TRBV11-1 | - | many
CASSILKNTEAFF | TGTGCCAGCAGCATACTAAAGAACACTGAAGCTTTCTTT | TRBJ1-1 | TRBV27 | - | -
CASSFLAHYEQYF | TGTGCCAGCAGCTTCTTAGCTCACTACGAGCAGTACTTC | TRBJ2-7 | TRBV11-2 | - | many
CASTIEQGSNQPQHF | TGTGCCAGCACCATTGAACAGGGAAGCAATCAGCCCCAGCATTTT | TRBJ1-5 | TRBV12-3/TRBV12-4 | - | -
CASSPPGRTEAFF | TGTGCCAGCAGCCCCCCCGGGCGGACTGAAGCTTTCTTT | TRBJ1-1 | TRBV3-1 | - | many
CASSVRGSYNEQFF | TGTGCCAGCAGCGTCCGGGGGTCCTACAATGAGCAGTTCTTC | TRBJ2-1 | TRBV9 | - | -
CASSVDRTTDTQYF | TGTGCCAGCAGCGTGGACAGGACCACAGATACGCAGTATTTT | TRBJ2-3 | TRBV5-6 | TRBD1 | many
CASSSKGTSGRLSSYEQYF | TGTGCCAGCAGCTCAAAAGGGACTAGCGGCAGGCTAAGCTCCTACGAGCAGTACTTC | TRBJ2-7 | TRBV13 | TRBD2 | -
CASSPGGYNEQFF | TGCGCCAGCAGCCCGGGGGGGTACAATGAGCAGTTCTTC | TRBJ2-1 | TRBV5-1 | TRBD2 | -
CASSFMASWSYEQYF | TGTGCCAGCAGCTTCATGGCGTCCTGGTCCTACGAGCAGTACTTC | TRBJ2-7 | TRBV5-5 | - | -
CASSLQPGLQETQYF | TGTGCCAGCAGCCTCCAGCCGGGACTCCAAGAGACCCAGTACTTC | TRBJ2-5 | TRBV28 | - | -